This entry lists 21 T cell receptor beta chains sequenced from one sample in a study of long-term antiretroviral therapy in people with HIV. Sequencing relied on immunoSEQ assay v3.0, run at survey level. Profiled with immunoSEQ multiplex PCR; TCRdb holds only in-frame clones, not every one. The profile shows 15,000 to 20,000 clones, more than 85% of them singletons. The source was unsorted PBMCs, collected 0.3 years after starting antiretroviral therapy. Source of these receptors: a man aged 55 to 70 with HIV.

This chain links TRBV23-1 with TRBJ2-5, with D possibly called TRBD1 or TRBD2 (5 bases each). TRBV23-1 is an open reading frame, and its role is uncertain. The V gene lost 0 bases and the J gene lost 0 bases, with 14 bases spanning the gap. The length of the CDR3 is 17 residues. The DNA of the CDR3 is TGCGCCAGCAGTCAATCGAGAGGGGCCCGTTACCAAGAGACCCAGTACTTC. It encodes CASSQSRGARYQETQYF.

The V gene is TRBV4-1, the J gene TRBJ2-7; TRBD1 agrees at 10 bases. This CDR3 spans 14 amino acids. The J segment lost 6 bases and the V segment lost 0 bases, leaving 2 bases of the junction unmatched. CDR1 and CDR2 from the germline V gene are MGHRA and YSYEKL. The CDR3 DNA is TGCGCCAGCAGCCAAGAGGGGACAGGGGTCGAGCAGTACTTC. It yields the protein CASSQEGTGVEQYF.

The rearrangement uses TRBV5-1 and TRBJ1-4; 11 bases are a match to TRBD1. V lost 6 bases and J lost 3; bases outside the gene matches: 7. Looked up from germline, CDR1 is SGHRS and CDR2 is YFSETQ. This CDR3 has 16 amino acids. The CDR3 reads CASNGGQGASNEKLFF. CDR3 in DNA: TGCGCCAGCAACGGTGGACAGGGGGCGTCTAATGAAAAACTGTTTTTT.

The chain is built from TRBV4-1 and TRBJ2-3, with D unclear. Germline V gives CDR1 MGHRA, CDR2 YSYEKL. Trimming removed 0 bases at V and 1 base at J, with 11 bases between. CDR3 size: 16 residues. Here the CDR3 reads CASSQDKGSGTDTQYF. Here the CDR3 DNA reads TGCGCCAGCAGCCAAGATAAGGGTTCCGGCACAGATACGCAGTATTTT.

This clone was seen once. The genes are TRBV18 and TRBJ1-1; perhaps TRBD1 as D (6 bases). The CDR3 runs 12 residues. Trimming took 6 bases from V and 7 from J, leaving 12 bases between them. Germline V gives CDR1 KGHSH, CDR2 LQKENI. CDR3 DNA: TGTGCCAGCTCCCCGACAGGAAATGAAGCTTTCTTT. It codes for CASSPTGNEAFF.

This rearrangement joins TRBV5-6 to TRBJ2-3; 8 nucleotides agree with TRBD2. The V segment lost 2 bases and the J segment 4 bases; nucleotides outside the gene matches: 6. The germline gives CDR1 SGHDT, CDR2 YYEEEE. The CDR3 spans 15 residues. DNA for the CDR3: TGTGCCAGCAGCTTACCGGGGGGGCCGTCAGATACGCAGTATTTT. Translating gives CASSLPGGPSDTQYF.

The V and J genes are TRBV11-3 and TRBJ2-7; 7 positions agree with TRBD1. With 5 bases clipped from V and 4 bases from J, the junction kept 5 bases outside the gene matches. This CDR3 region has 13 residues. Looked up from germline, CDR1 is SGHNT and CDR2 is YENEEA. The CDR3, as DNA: TGTGCCAGCAGCCGAGGGGGCAAATACGAGCAGTACTTC. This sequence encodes CASSRGGKYEQYF.

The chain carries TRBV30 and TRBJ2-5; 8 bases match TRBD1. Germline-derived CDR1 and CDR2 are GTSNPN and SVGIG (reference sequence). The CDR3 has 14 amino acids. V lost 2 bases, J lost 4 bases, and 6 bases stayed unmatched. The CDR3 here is CAWSNTGGGETQYF. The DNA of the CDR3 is TGTGCCTGGAGTAATACAGGGGGTGGAGAGACCCAGTACTTC.

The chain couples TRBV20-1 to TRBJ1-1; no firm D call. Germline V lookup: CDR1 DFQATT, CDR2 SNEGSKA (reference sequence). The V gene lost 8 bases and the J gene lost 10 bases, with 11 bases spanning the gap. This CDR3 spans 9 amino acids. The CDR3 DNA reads TGCAGTTTATTTCGCGGAGCTTTCTTT. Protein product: CSLFRGAFF.

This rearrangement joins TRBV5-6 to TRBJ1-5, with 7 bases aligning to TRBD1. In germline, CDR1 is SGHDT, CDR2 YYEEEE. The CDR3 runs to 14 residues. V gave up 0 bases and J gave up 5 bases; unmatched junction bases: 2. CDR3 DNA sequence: TGTGCCAGCAGCTTGGGAGGGGGCCATCAGCCCCAGCATTTT. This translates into CASSLGGGHQPQHF.

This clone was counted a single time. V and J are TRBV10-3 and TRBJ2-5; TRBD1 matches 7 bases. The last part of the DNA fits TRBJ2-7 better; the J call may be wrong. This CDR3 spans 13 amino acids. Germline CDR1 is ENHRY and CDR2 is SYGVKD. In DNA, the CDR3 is TGTGCCATCAGAGACAGGGTACAGAGCGAGCAGTACTTC. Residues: CAIRDRVQSEQYF.

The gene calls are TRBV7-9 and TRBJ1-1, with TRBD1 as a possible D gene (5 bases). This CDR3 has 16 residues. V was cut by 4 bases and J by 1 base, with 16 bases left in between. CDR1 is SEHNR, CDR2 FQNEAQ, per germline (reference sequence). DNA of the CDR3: TGTGCCAGCAGCTCCTCGGGACGGGGGGAGAACACTGAAGCTTTCTTT. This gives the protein CASSSSGRGENTEAFF.

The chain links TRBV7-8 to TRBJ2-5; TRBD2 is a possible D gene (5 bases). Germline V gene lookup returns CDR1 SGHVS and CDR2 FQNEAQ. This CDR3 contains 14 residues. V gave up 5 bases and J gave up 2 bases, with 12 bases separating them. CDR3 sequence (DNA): TGTGCCAGCAGCGCCTGGACTGTACAAGAGACCCAGTACTTC. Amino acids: CASSAWTVQETQYF.

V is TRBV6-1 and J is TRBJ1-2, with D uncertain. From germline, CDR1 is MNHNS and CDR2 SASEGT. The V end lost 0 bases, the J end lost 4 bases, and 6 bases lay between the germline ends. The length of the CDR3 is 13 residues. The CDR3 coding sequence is TGTGCCAGCAGTGAAGCCGGCCTCTATGGCTACACCTTC. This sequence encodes CASSEAGLYGYTF.

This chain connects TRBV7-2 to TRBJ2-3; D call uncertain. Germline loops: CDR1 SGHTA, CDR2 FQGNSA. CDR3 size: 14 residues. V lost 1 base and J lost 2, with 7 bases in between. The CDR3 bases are TGTGCCAGCAGCTTAGGCATATCCACAGATACGCAGTATTTT. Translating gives CASSLGISTDTQYF.

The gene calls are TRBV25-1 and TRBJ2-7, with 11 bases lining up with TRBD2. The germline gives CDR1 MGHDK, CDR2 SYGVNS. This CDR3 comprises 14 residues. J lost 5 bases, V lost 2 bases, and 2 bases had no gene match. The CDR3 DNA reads TGTGCCAGCAGTGAAACTAGCGGGAGCCACGAGCAGTACTTC. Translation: CASSETSGSHEQYF.

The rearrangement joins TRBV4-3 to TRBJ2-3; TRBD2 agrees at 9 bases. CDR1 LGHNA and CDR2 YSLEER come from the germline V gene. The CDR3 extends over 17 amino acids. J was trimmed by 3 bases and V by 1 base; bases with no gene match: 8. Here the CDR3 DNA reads TGCGCCAGCAGCCAAGCCCCCGGCGGGGGGGAGACAGATACGCAGTATTTT. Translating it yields CASSQAPGGGETDTQYF.

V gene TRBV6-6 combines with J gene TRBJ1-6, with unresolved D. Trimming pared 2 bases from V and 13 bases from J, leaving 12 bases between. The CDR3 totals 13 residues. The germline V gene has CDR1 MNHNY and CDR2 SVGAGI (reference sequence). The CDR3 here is CASSYQFMVPLHF. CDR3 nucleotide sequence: TGTGCCAGCAGTTACCAATTCATGGTCCCCCTCCACTTT.

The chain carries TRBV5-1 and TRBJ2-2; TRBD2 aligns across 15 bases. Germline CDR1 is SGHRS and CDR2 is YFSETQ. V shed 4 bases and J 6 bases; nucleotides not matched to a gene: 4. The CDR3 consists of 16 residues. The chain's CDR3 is CASSTRTSGRAGELFF. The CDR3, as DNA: TGCGCCAGCAGCACCCGGACTAGCGGGAGGGCCGGGGAGCTGTTTTTT.

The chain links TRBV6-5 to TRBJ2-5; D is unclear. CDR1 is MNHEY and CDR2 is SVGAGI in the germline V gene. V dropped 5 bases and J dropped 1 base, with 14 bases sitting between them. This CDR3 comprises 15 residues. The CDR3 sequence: CASSLTRAPQETQYF. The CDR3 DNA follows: TGTGCCAGCAGTCTAACCCGGGCGCCCCAAGAGACCCAGTACTTC.

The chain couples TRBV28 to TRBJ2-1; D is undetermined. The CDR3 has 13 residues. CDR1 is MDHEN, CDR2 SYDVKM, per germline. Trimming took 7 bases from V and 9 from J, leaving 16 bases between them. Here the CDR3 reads CASMVSPRREQFF. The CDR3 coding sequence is TGTGCCAGCATGGTCTCGCCGCGTCGTGAGCAGTTCTTC.